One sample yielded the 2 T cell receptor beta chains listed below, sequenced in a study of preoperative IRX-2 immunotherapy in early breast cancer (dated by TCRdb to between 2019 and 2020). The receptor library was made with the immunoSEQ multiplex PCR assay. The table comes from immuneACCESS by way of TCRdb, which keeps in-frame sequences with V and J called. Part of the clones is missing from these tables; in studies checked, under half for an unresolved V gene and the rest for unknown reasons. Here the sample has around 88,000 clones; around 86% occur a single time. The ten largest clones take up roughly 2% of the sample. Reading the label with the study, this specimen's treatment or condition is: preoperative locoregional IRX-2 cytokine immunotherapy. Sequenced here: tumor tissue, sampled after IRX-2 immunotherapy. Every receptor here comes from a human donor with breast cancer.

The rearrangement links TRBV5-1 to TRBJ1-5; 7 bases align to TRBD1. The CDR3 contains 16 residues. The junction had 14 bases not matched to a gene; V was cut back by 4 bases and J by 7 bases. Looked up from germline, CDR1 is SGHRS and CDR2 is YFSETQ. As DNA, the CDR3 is TGCGCCAGCAGCCCCTCCTCAGGGGGGCCAGAGCAGCCCCAGCATTTT. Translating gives CASSPSSGGPEQPQHF.

CDR3 DNA: TGTGCCAGCAAGCGGATCCTAGATCAGCCCCAGCATTTT. Translated, it gives CASKRILDQPQHF. This chain joins TRBV6-8 and TRBJ1-5; D is ambiguous. The germline gives CDR1 MNHGY, CDR2 SAAAGT. The CDR3 has 13 amino acids. V was cut by 7 bases and J by 5 bases, with 12 bases left in between.